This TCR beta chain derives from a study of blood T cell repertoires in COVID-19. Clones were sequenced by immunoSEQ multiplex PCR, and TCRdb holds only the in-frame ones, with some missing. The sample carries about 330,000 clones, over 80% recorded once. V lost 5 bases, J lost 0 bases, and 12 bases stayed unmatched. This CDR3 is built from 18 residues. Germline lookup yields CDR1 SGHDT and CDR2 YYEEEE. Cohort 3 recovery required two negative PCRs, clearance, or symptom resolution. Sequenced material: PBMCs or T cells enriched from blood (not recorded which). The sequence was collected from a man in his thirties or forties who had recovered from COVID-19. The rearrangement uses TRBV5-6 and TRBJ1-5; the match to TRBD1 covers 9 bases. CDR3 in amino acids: CASRGAQGARNSNQPQHF. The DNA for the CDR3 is TGTGCCAGCAGGGGGGCACAGGGGGCGCGGAATAGCAATCAGCCCCAGCATTTT.